Sequencing of this T cell receptor (beta chain) was carried out in a study of cytomegalovirus exposure and HLA in healthy donors. This clone was counted at least ten times. Antigen specificity is unknown. Notes on the study in general: In an earlier analysis, most TCR beta V segments were productive about 87% or about 30% of the time.

The PCR had 60 Vbeta and 13 Jbeta primers. TCRdb keeps only in-frame clones here, not all; method: immunoSEQ multiplex PCR. The top ten hold more than 3% of the sample, which has 95,000 to 150,000 clones, roughly 75% seen once. Sequenced sample: PBMCs. This receptor was obtained from a woman in her fifties or sixties in good health and CMV-seronegative.

The CDR3 DNA reads as TGTGCCAGCAGCTTGGTTGGGGAGAGGGGAAACACCATATATTTT. Its translation is CASSLVGERGNTIYF. J is TRBJ1-3 and V is TRBV5-6, with unresolved D. V lost 0 bases and J lost 4, with 11 bases in between. The CDR3 has 15 residues. Germline V gene sequence: CDR1 SGHDT, CDR2 YYEEEE.